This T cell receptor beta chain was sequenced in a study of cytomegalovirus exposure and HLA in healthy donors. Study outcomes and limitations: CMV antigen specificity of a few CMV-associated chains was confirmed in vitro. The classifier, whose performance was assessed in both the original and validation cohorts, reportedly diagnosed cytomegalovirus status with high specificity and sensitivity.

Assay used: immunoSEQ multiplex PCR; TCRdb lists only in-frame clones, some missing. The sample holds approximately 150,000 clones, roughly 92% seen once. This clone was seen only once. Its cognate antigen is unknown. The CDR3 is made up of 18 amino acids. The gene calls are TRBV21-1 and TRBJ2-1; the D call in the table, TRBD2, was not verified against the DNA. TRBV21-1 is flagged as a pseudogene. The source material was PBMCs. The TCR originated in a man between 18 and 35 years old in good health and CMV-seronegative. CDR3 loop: CASSKVAIGGADYNEQFF. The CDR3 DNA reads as TGTGCCAGCAGCAAAGTCGCTATCGGGGGGGCCGACTACAATGAGCAGTTCTTC.